The rows below give T cell receptor beta chains drawn from one sample of a study of cytomegalovirus exposure and HLA in healthy donors. The repertoire was sequenced with immunoSEQ multiplex PCR; TCRdb's copy has only in-frame clones and lacks some. The sample has around 180,000 clones, 86% seen once; the top ten hold more than 1.4%. Sample: PBMCs. The receptors were sampled from a woman under 30 in good health and CMV-seronegative. The CDR3 runs from the conserved cysteine through the conserved F or W. The D gene is left open where the match is weak. Part of the rows lack a size; the others show once, few, many or a class for expanded clones.

J	V	length	D	size	DNA	CDR3
TRBJ2-2	TRBV30	18	NA	once	TGTGCCTGGAAGGTCGCCAGGACGAACCCGGGGGACACCGGGGAGCTGTTTTTT	CAWKVARTNPGDTGELFF
TRBJ2-5	TRBV27	16	TRBD2	NA	TGTGCCAGCAGTTCCTGGACTAGCGGGTACCAAGAGACCCAGTACTTC	CASSSWTSGYQETQYF
TRBJ1-1	TRBV6-6	13	NA	NA	TGTGCCAGCAGCTATGGACAGTTTTCTGAAGCTTTCTTT	CASSYGQFSEAFF
TRBJ1-5	TRBV18	13	NA	few	TGTGCCAGCTCACCAGAGGGGGATCAGCCCCAGCATTTT	CASSPEGDQPQHF
TRBJ2-1	TRBV4-1	15	NA	NA	TGCGCCAGCAGCCTCGGGACTCCCTCCTACAATGAGCAGTTCTTC	CASSLGTPSYNEQFF
TRBJ2-5	TRBV30	16	TRBD1	NA	TGTGCCTTGGACCCGACAGGGCTGGGAGTTTCAGAGACCCAGTACTTC	CALDPTGLGVSETQYF
TRBJ1-1	TRBV6-6	12	NA	NA	TGTGCCAGCACGAAGCCCAACACTGAAGCTTTCTTT	CASTKPNTEAFF
TRBJ2-1	TRBV5-1	17	TRBD2	NA	TGCGCCAGCAGCTCCAGGACTAGCGGAAACTCCTACAATGAGCAGTTCTTC	CASSSRTSGNSYNEQFF
TRBJ1-1	TRBV5-8	13	TRBD1	once	TGTGCCAGCAGCTTCAGGGGGCGGACTGAAGCTTTCTTT	CASSFRGRTEAFF
TRBJ2-3	TRBV4-2	18	TRBD2	once	TGTGCCAGCAGCCTCCTGACTAGCGGGAGGACCTCCACAGATACGCAGTATTTT	CASSLLTSGRTSTDTQYF
TRBJ2-2	TRBV4-1	15	NA	NA	TGCGCCAGCAGCCAAGGTGGGCCTTTTACCGGGGAGCTGTTTTTT	CASSQGGPFTGELFF
TRBJ2-4	TRBV7-9	14	NA	NA	TGTGCCAGCAGCGCCCACGGAGCCAAAAACATTCAGTACTTC	CASSAHGAKNIQYF
TRBJ1-1	TRBV29-1	15	NA	NA	TGCAGCGTGCGGAGAACAGGGTACTGGAACACTGAAGCTTTCTTT	CSVRRTGYWNTEAFF
TRBJ2-7	TRBV11-3	13	NA	NA	TGTGCCAGCAGCTTGGGCAGCCCCTACGAGCAGTACTTC	CASSLGSPYEQYF
TRBJ1-5	TRBV5-1	13	NA	few	TGCGCCAGCAGCTTGGCGGGGAATCAGCCCCAGCATTTT	CASSLAGNQPQHF
TRBJ2-5	TRBV19	16	TRBD2	NA	TGTGCCAGTAACCCGGGACTAGCGGGAGTCGGAGAGACCCAGTACTTC	CASNPGLAGVGETQYF
TRBJ2-6	TRBV5-4	17	NA	NA	TGTGCCAGCAGCGGGCAGATCAGGGCTTCAGGGGCCAACGTCCTGACTTTC	CASSGQIRASGANVLTF
TRBJ2-7	TRBV2	14	NA	NA	TGTGCCAGCAGTATGGACACGAGCTCCTACGAGCAGTACTTC	CASSMDTSSYEQYF
TRBJ2-5	TRBV2	16	TRBD2	NA	TGTGCCAGCAGTGTCGGGACTAGCGGGAGTCGAGAGACCCAGTACTTC	CASSVGTSGSRETQYF
TRBJ2-3	TRBV5-4	14	NA	NA	TGTGCCAGCAGCTTGGACAGGTTCGCAGATACGCAGTATTTT	CASSLDRFADTQYF
TRBJ2-7	TRBV19	17	TRBD2	NA	TGTGCCAGTAGTATTTCCGGGACTAGCGGGACCCCCTACGAGCAGTACTTC	CASSISGTSGTPYEQYF
TRBJ2-3	TRBV5-1	16	TRBD2	NA	TGCGCCAGCAGTTCGCTAGCGGGGCCTAGCACAGATACGCAGTATTTT	CASSSLAGPSTDTQYF
TRBJ2-5	TRBV10-3	14	TRBD2	NA	TGTGCCACCTCGAGCGGGGGCGCCCAAGAGACCCAGTACTTC	CATSSGGAQETQYF
TRBJ1-1	TRBV18	15	TRBD1	NA	TGTGCCAGCTCACCACCAAGGACAGGGAGGACTGAAGCTTTCTTT	CASSPPRTGRTEAFF
TRBJ1-4	TRBV29-1	14	TRBD1	NA	TGCAGCGTCAAACAGGGGAAAGGGGGTGAAAAACTGTTTTTT	CSVKQGKGGEKLFF
TRBJ2-1	TRBV7-9	14	TRBD2	NA	TGTGCCAGCAGCTATGCCGGGGGGGCGATCGAGCAGTTCTTC	CASSYAGGAIEQFF
TRBJ1-5	TRBV5-1	15	TRBD1	NA	TGCGCCAGCAGTCTGGGACAGGGGGTTGATCAGCCCCAGCATTTT	CASSLGQGVDQPQHF
TRBJ1-1	TRBV5-1	13	NA	few	TGCGCCAGCCGTGGGGGGGAGAACACTGAAGCTTTCTTT	CASRGGENTEAFF
TRBJ2-1	TRBV5-1	15	TRBD2	NA	TGCGCCAGCAGGCTAGCGGGAGGGTCCTACAATGAGCAGTTCTTC	CASRLAGGSYNEQFF
TRBJ2-7	TRBV4-1	13	TRBD2	NA	TGCGCCAGCAGCTGGGGGAGGGCCGAGGAGCAGTACTTC	CASSWGRAEEQYF
TRBJ2-3	TRBV5-4	17	TRBD2	NA	TGTGCCAGCAGCACGGGACTAGCGGGGGCAGGGACAGATACGCAGTATTTT	CASSTGLAGAGTDTQYF
TRBJ1-1	TRBV11-3	16	TRBD1	NA	TGTGCCAGCAGCCAGACAATGGGACAGGCGAACACTGAAGCTTTCTTT	CASSQTMGQANTEAFF
TRBJ2-1	TRBV9	11	NA	NA	TGTGCCAGCAGCGGACGGGGTTCGAAGTTCTTC	CASSGRGSKFF
TRBJ2-5	TRBV30	12	NA	NA	TGTGCCTGGAGTGGGGGGCCGGGGACCCAGTACTTC	CAWSGGPGTQYF
TRBJ1-2	TRBV5-5	15	NA	NA	TGTGCCAGCAGCTTGAAGGGGCTGGTGATAGATGGCTACACCTTC	CASSLKGLVIDGYTF
TRBJ2-1	TRBV7-2	15	TRBD1	NA	TGTGCCAGCAGCTTGTCTCGGGACAGCTTTAATGAGCAGTTCTTC	CASSLSRDSFNEQFF
TRBJ2-7	TRBV6-1	14	TRBD2	NA	TGTGCCAGCAGCACCCTTGGGACTAGCTTTGAGCAGTACTTC	CASSTLGTSFEQYF
TRBJ2-7	TRBV5-1	15	NA	NA	TGCGCCAGCAGTGAGACAGGTCCTCGATCCCACGAGCAGTACTTC	CASSETGPRSHEQYF
TRBJ2-5	TRBV4-1	15	TRBD2	NA	TGCGCCAGCAGCCGAATAGCGGGGGCAGGGGAGACCCAGTACTTC	CASSRIAGAGETQYF
TRBJ2-1	TRBV4-1	15	NA	NA	TGCGCCAGCAGCCAAAGCGGAGACTCCTACAATGAGCAGTTCTTC	CASSQSGDSYNEQFF
TRBJ1-4	TRBV30	13	TRBD1	NA	TGTGCCTGGAACAGGGGGCAGGGTGAAAAACTGTTTTTT	CAWNRGQGEKLFF
TRBJ1-6	TRBV18	14	NA	once	TGTGCCAGCTCTTCGGAAGCGGGAGATTCACCCCTCCACTTT	CASSSEAGDSPLHF
TRBJ2-3	TRBV11-2	17	TRBD2	NA	TGTGCCAGCAGCCTCCGGAGACTAGCTGGAAACACAGATACGCAGTATTTT	CASSLRRLAGNTDTQYF
TRBJ1-5	TRBV1	16	NA	NA	TGCACCACCCCCTCGGGAAGGGCCGTCGGCAATCAGCCCCAGCATTTT	CTTPSGRAVGNQPQHF
TRBJ1-1	TRBV11-2	13	NA	few	TGTGCCAGCAGCTCACAGGGATTCACTGAAGCTTTCTTT	CASSSQGFTEAFF
TRBJ1-1	TRBV11-2	14	NA	few	TGTGCCAGCAGCTTATTGAGGGAAGGGACTGAAGCTTTCTTT	CASSLLREGTEAFF
TRBJ2-1	TRBV9	13	NA	NA	TGTGCCAGCAGCGTAGGCTCGGGCAATGAGCAGTTCTTC	CASSVGSGNEQFF
TRBJ1-4	TRBV5-1	14	NA	NA	TGCGCCAGCAGCACGGACGGACTTAATGAAAAACTGTTTTTT	CASSTDGLNEKLFF
TRBJ2-7	TRBV2	14	NA	NA	TGTGCCAGCAGTGAAGCTATTAGCTCCTACGAGCAGTACTTC	CASSEAISSYEQYF
TRBJ2-7	TRBV20-1	11	NA	NA	TGCAGTTATACCAGGGGCTACGAGCAGTACTTC	CSYTRGYEQYF
TRBJ1-1	TRBV19	14	TRBD1	NA	TGTGCCAGTACTTCCGGGACAGTCGGCACTGAAGCTTTCTTT	CASTSGTVGTEAFF